Listed here are 6 T cell receptor beta chains from one sample, sequenced in a study of graft-versus-host responses after intestinal transplantation listed by TCRdb under 2021. Library creation used the immunoSEQ multiplex PCR assay. The clones in this table, taken by TCRdb from immuneACCESS, are in-frame only. Not every clone is retained; where verified, under half of the shortfall comes from an unresolved V gene, and the cause of the rest is unknown. The sample table lists about 14,000 clones, 25% to 30% of them with a count of one. The ten largest clones represent around 3.9% of the sample. What this sample's time point label stands for: cells obtained before transplantation from donor or recipient. The specimen comprised alloreactive CD4+ T cells from a mixed lymphocyte reaction culture, sampled before intestinal transplant. According to the study, the label for this sample's cell subset or site signals: CFSE-low proliferating T cells sorted from roughly six-day pre-transplant mixed lymphocyte reaction (GvH or HvG direction). These receptors came from a human patient who received an intestinal transplant.

This clone has only a few counts. The gene calls are TRBV19 and TRBJ2-1; possibly TRBD2 for D (6 bases). Germline assignment: CDR1 LNHDA and CDR2 SQIVND (reference sequence). V gave up 5 bases and J gave up 4 bases, with 15 bases separating them. CDR3 length: 15 residues. The CDR3 DNA follows: TGTGCCAGTAGTGTGGAGGGTAGTCGGTACAATGAGCAGTTCTTC. Residues: CASSVEGSRYNEQFF.

Details on this clone: Other DNA variants within this sample encode the same CDR3. The chain carries TRBV28 and TRBJ2-3; 9 bases are shared with TRBD1. The germline gives CDR1 MDHEN, CDR2 SYDVKM. V was clipped by 7 bases and J by 4 bases; unmatched bases: 9. The CDR3 is made up of 15 amino acids. CDR3 residues: CASNYRGPLADTQYF. The CDR3 DNA follows: TGTGCCAGCAATTACAGGGGGCCCTTAGCAGATACGCAGTATTTT.

This clone was counted only a few times. The genes are TRBV7-2 and TRBJ2-7, with D tentatively TRBD1 (6 bases). V was clipped by 5 bases and J by 3 bases, with 14 bases between them. Germline lookup yields CDR1 SGHTA and CDR2 FQGNSA. The CDR3 length is 14 residues. CDR3 coding DNA: TGTGCCAGCAGCAACCGAAGGGGGTTCTACGAGCAGTACTTC. This encodes CASSNRRGFYEQYF.

This clone was seen only a few times. The CDR3 sequence is CASSPGTGGGMSNQPQHF. The CDR3 DNA is TGCGCCAGCAGCCCCGGGACAGGGGGCGGGATGAGCAATCAGCCCCAGCATTTT. The chain couples TRBV5-1 to TRBJ1-5; the match to TRBD1 covers 12 bases. Germline V CDR1 and CDR2: SGHRS, YFSETQ. Trimming took 4 bases from V and 1 from J; bases not matched to a gene: 9. CDR3 length: 18 amino acids. Combining the CDR3 with reference TRBV5-1 and TRBJ1-5 gives the whole variable domain KAGVTQTPRYLIKTRGQQVTLSCSPISGHRSVSWYQQTPGQGLQFLFEYFSETQRNKGNFPGRFSGRQFSNSRSEMNVSTLELGDSALYLCASSPGTGGGMSNQPQHFGDGTRLSIL.

The V call is TRBV7-2, the J call TRBJ2-1, with D tentatively TRBD2 (5 bases). This CDR3 is built from 15 residues. Trimming shortened V by 5 bases and J by 0 bases, and 11 bases separated the two germline ends. Germline loops: CDR1 SGHTA, CDR2 FQGNSA. The chain's CDR3 is CASSARTGSYNEQFF. The CDR3 nucleotides read TGTGCCAGCAGCGCCCGGACTGGCTCCTACAATGAGCAGTTCTTC.

The chain combines TRBV28 with TRBJ1-2; D is undetermined. The CDR3 has 14 residues. Trimming took off 6 bases at V and 2 bases at J, with 13 bases between the two ends. Germline CDR1 MDHEN, CDR2 SYDVKM. For the CDR3, the DNA is TGTGCCAGCAGGCCAGTGATCAAGAACTATGGCTACACCTTC. As protein: CASRPVIKNYGYTF.